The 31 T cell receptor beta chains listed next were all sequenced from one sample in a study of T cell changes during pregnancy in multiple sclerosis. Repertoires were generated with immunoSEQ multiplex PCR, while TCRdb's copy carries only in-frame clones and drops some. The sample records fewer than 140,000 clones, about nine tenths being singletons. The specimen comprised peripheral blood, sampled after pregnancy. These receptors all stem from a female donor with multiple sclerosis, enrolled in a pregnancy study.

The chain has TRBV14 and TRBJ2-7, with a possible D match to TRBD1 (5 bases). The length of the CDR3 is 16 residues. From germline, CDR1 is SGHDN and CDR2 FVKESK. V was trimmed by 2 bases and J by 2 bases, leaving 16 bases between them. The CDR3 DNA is TGTGCCAGCAGCCAACTACTTACAGGACCCCCCTACGAGCAGTACTTC. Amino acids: CASSQLLTGPPYEQYF.

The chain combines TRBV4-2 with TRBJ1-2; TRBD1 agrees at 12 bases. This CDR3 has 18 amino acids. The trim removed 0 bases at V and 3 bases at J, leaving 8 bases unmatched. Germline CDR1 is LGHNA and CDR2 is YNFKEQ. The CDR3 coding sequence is TGTGCCAGCAGCCAAGACCTGGGGGGACAGGGGGCAGACTATGGCTACACCTTC. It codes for CASSQDLGGQGADYGYTF.

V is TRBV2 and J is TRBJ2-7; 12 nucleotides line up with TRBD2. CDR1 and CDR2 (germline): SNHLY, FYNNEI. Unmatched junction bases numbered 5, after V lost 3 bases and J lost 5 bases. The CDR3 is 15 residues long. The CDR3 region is CASSEASGRADEQYF. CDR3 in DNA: TGTGCCAGCAGTGAGGCTAGCGGGAGGGCGGACGAGCAGTACTTC.

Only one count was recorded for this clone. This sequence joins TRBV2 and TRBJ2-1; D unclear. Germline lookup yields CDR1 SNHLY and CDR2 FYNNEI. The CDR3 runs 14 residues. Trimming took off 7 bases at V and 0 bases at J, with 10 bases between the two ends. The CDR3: CASTAASSYNEQFF. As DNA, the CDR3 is TGTGCCAGCACGGCGGCCAGCTCCTACAATGAGCAGTTCTTC.

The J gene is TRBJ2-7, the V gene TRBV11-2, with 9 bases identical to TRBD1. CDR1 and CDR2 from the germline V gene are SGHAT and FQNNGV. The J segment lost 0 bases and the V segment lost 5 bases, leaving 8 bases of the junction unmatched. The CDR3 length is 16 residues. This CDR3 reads CASSPSGTGNSYEQYF. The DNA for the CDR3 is TGTGCCAGCAGCCCTTCAGGGACAGGGAACTCCTACGAGCAGTACTTC.

The DNA of the CDR3 is TGTGCCAGCAGCTTGAGTGAGGGCGCTGGGCCCAAAGAGACCCAGTACTTC. It specifies CASSLSEGAGPKETQYF. This rearrangement joins TRBV5-6 to TRBJ2-5, with D perhaps TRBD2 (5 bases). This CDR3 region has 17 residues. Germline CDR1 and CDR2: SGHDT and YYEEEE. The V gene lost 1 base and the J gene lost 3 bases, with 19 bases spanning the gap.

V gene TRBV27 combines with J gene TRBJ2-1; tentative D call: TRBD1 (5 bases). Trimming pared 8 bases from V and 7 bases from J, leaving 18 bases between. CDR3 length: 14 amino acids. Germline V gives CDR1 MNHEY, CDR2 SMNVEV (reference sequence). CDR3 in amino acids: CASSKGLYRNEQFF. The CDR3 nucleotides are TGTGCCAGCTCCAAGGGGCTTTACAGGAATGAGCAGTTCTTC.

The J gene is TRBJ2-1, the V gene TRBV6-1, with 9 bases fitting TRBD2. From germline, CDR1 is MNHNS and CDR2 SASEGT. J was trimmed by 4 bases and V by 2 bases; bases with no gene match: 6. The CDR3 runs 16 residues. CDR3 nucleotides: TGTGCCAGCAGTGAAAGGGCTAGCGGGGTTTACAATGAGCAGTTCTTC. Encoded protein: CASSERASGVYNEQFF.

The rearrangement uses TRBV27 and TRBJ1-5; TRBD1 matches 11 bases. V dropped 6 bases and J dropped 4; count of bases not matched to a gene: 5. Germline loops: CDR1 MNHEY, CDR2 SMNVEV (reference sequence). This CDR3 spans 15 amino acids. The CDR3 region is CASSPGTGGNQPQHF. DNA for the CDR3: TGTGCCAGCAGCCCCGGGACAGGGGGTAATCAGCCCCAGCATTTT.

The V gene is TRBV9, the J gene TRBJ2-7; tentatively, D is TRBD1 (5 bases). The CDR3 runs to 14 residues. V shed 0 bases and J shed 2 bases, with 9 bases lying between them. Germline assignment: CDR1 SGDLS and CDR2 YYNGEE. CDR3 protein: CASSVEGHPYEQYF. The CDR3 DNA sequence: TGTGCCAGCAGCGTAGAAGGACACCCCTACGAGCAGTACTTC.

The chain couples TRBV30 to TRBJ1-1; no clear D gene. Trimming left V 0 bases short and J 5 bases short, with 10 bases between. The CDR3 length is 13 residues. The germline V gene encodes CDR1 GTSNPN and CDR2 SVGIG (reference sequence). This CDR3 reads CAWSVQSGTEAFF. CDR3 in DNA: TGTGCCTGGAGTGTACAAAGTGGTACTGAAGCTTTCTTT.

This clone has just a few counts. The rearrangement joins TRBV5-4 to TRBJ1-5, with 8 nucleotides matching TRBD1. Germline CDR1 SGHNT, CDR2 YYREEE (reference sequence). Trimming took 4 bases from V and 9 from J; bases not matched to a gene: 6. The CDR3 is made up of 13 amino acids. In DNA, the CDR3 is TGTGCCAGCAGCCAGGACAGGGCAGGGCCCCAGCATTTT. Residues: CASSQDRAGPQHF.

The CDR3 region is CASSPGQRDSPLHF. CDR3 coding DNA: TGCGCCAGCAGCCCCGGACAGCGCGATTCACCCCTCCACTTT. The genes are TRBV5-1 and TRBJ1-6; perhaps TRBD1 as D (6 bases). This CDR3 region has 14 residues. The V end lost 4 bases, the J end lost 8 bases, and 13 bases lay between the germline ends. Germline CDR1 SGHRS, CDR2 YFSETQ.

The CDR3 region is CASSSRQESSYEQYF. CDR3 in DNA: TGTGCCAGCTCATCCAGACAGGAGAGCTCCTACGAGCAGTACTTC. The V and J genes are TRBV18 and TRBJ2-7, with D perhaps matching TRBD1 (6 bases). Trimming took off 5 bases at V and 0 bases at J, with 14 bases between the two ends. CDR3 length equals 15 residues. CDR1 and CDR2 (germline): KGHSH, LQKENI.

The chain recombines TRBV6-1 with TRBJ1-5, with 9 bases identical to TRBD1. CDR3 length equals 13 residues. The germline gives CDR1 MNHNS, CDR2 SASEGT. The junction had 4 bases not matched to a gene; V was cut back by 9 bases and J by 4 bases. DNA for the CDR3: TGTGCCAGTAACAGGGGGCCGAATCAGCCCCAGCATTTT. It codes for CASNRGPNQPQHF.

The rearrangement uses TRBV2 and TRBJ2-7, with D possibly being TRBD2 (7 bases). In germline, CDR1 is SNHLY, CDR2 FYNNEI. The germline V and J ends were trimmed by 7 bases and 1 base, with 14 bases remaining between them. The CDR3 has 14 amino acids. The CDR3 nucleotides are TGTGCCAGCAATGGGGGGGGCCGATCCTACGAGCAGTACTTC. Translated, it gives CASNGGGRSYEQYF.

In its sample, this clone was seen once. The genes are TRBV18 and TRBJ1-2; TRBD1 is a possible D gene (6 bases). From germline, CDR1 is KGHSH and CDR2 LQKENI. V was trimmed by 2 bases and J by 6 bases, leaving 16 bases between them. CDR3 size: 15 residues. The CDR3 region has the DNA TGTGCCAGCTCACCAGGGGGGGCGCCTGTCAATGGCTACACCTTC. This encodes CASSPGGAPVNGYTF. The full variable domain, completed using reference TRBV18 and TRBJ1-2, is NAGVMQNPRHLVRRRGQEARLRCSPMKGHSHVYWYRQLPEEGLKFMVYLQKENIIDESGMPKERFSAEFPKEGPSILRIQQVVRGDSAAYFCASSPGGAPVNGYTFGSGTRLTVV.

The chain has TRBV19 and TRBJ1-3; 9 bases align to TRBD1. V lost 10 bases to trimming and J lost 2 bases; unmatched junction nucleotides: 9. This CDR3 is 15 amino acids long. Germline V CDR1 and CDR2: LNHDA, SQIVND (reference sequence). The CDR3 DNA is TGTGCCACAACACCGACAGGGGGAACTGGAAACACCATATATTTT. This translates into CATTPTGGTGNTIYF.

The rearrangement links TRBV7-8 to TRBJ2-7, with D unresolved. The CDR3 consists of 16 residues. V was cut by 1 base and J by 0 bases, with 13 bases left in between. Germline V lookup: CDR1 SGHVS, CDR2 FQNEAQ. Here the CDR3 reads CASSLGTRLSSYEQYF. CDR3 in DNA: TGTGCCAGCAGCTTAGGTACCAGATTAAGCTCCTACGAGCAGTACTTC.

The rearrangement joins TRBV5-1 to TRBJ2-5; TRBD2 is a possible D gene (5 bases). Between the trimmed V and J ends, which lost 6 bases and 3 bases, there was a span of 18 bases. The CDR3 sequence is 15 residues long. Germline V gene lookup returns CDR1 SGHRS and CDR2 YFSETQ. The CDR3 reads CASTQGGGPEETQYF. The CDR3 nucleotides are TGCGCCAGCACCCAAGGTGGCGGGCCGGAAGAGACCCAGTACTTC.

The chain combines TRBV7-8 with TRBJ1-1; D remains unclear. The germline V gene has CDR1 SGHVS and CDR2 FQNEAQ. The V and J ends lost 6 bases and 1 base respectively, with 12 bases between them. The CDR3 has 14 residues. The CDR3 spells CASRPGEENTEAFF. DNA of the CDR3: TGTGCCAGCAGACCCGGAGAGGAGAACACTGAAGCTTTCTTT.

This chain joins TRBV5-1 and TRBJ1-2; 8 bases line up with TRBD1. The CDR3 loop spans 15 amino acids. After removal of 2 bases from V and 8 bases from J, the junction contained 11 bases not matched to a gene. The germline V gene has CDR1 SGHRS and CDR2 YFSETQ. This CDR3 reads CASSFDPGQAVGYTF. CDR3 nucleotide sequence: TGCGCCAGCAGCTTCGACCCGGGACAGGCCGTCGGCTACACCTTC.

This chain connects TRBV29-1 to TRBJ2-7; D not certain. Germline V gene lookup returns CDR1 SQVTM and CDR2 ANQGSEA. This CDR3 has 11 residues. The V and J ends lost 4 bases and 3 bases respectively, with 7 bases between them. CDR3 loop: CSVVNGYEQYF. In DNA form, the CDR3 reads TGCAGCGTTGTGAACGGCTACGAGCAGTACTTC.

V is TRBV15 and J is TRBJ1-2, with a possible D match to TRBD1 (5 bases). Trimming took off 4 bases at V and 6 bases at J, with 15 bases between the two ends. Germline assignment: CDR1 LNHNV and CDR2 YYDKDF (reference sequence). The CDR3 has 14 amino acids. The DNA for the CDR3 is TGTGCCACCAGCAAGGTCAGGGTATATGATGGCTACACCTTC. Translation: CATSKVRVYDGYTF.

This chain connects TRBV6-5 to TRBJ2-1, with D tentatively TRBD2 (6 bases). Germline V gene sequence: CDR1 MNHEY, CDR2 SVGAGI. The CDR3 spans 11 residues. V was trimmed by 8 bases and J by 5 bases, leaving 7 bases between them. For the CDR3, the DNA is TGTGCCAGCGGGGGGAACAATGAGCAGTTCTTC. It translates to CASGGNNEQFF.

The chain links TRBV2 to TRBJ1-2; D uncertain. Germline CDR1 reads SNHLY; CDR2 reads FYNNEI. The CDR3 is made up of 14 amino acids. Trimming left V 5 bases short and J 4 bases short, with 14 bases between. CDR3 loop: CASSSYLNPYGYTF. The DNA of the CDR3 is TGTGCCAGCAGTTCCTACCTAAACCCCTATGGCTACACCTTC.

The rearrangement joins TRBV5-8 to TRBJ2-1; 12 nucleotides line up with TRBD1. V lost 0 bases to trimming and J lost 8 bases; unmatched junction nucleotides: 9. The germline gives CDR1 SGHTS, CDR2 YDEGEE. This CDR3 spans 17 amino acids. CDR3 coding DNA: TGTGCCAGCAGCTTGGATGGGACAGGGGGCCCGTACGATGAGCAGTTCTTC. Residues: CASSLDGTGGPYDEQFF.

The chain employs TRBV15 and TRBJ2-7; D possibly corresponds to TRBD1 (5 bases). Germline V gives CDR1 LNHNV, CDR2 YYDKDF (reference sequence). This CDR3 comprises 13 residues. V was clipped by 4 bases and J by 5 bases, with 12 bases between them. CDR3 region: CATSIDPRDEQYF. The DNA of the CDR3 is TGTGCCACCAGCATCGACCCCAGGGACGAGCAGTACTTC.

The CDR3 spells CASSSHPGGRTEAFF. The CDR3 region has the DNA TGTGCCAGTAGTTCCCACCCAGGGGGGCGGACTGAAGCTTTCTTT. This chain connects TRBV19 to TRBJ1-1, with TRBD1 matching over 7 bases. The CDR3 is made up of 15 amino acids. Germline V lookup: CDR1 LNHDA, CDR2 SQIVND (reference sequence). After removal of 5 bases from V and 5 bases from J, the junction contained 11 bases not matched to a gene.

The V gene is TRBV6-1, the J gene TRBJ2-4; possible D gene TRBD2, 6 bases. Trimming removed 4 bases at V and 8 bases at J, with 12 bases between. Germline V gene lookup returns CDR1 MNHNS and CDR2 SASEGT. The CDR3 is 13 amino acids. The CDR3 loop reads CASSGGVPDIQYF. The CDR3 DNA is TGTGCCAGCAGTGGGGGGGTCCCCGACATTCAGTACTTC.

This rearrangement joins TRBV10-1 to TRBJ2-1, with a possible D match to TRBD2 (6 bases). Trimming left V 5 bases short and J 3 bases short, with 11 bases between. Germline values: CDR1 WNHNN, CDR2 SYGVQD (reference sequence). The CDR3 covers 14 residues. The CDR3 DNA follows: TGCGCCAGCAGTCCCGGGACTGACTACAATGAGCAGTTCTTC. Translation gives CASSPGTDYNEQFF.